One T cell receptor beta chain is described in this entry. These data belong to a study of blood T cell repertoires in COVID-19. Germline CDR1 reads LGHDT; CDR2 reads YNNKEL (reference sequence). The V end lost 2 bases, the J end lost 3 bases, and 11 bases lay between the germline ends. This CDR3 has 14 residues. Profiled with immunoSEQ multiplex PCR; TCRdb holds only in-frame clones, not every one. The sample has about 80,000 clones; almost 90% are singletons. Sequencing was carried out using peripheral blood. The J gene is TRBJ2-7, the V gene TRBV3-1 (or the pseudogene TRBV3-2); D perhaps matches TRBD1 (6 bases). This TCR came from a woman over 75 with active or convalescent COVID-19. CDR3 in DNA: TGTGCCAGCAGCCAACCGGGACAACGCTACGAGCAGTACTTC. Its protein product is CASSQPGQRYEQYF.